This T cell receptor beta chain emerged from a study of blood T cells in healthy people across ages. The CDR3 consists of 17 residues. The germline gives CDR1 MNHNY, CDR2 SVGAGI (reference sequence). The junction had 7 bases not matched to a gene; V was cut back by 6 bases and J by 2 bases. A sample-barcoded 5' primer and a J-beta primer mix were used in a second PCR of roughly 6 to 11 cycles. A single record per CDR3 protein comes from TCRdb applying MiXCR to the 5' RACE reads. The sample contains about 1.8 million distinct CDR3 sequences, about 50% of which appear only once. Broader study findings: Per-million-T-cell TCR beta diversity fell roughly linearly with age.

Concerning this clonotype: Its antigen is not identified.

Sequenced sample: blood. The rearrangement joins TRBV6-6 to TRBJ2-4; 13 nucleotides align to TRBD2. This TCR derives from a middle-aged woman in good health. CDR3 nucleotide sequence: TGTGCCAGCAGCCGTACTAGCGGGGGGGCGTCCAAAAACATTCAGTACTTC. The encoded protein is CASSRTSGGASKNIQYF.